This T cell receptor beta chain is from a study of quantifying T cell responses using KT2 cells. Study at large: Reverse transcription used primers in the TCR alpha and beta constant regions. The T4 ligation step was estimated to exceed 9% efficiency under optimum conditions. The second PCR was a qPCR stopped at a predetermined fluorescence threshold.

Germline V gene data show CDR1 as LGHDT and CDR2 as YNNKEL (reference sequence). This CDR3 contains 13 residues. The V end was cut by 0 bases, the J end by 0 bases, with 0 bases between. The cDNA 3' end received a ligated oligonucleotide with a UMI. First-round PCR used 4 cycles and beta primers RC1.1 and RC1.2 covering TRBC1 and TRBC2. Each CDR3 protein gets one entry after TCRdb re-called the UMI-ligation and nested PCR reads with MiXCR. This table holds 40,000 to 55,000 distinct CDR3 sequences, roughly 11% found once. Whole-study results and caveats: KT2 sequence counts showed saturation when very many KT2 cells were spiked in.

This clonotype appeared many times. Its target is unknown. KT2, a clone with a known TCR, was spiked into unfractionated PBMC. This chain joins TRBV3-1 and TRBJ1-3; D unresolved. Sample: PBMCs spiked with cells of the T cell clone KT2. This clonotype was sampled from a human donor. The CDR3 DNA follows: TGTGCCAGCAGCCAAGACTCTGGAAACACCATATATTTT. This gives the protein CASSQDSGNTIYF.